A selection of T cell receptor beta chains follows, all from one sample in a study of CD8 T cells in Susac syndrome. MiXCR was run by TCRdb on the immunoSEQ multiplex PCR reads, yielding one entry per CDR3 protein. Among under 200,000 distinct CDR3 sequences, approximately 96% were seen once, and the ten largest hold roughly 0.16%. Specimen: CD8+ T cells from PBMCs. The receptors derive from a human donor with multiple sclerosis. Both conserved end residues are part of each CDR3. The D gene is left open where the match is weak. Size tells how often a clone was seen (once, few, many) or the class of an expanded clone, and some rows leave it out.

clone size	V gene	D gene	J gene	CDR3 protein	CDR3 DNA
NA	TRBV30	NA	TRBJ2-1	CAWSPLREWPYNEQFF	TGTGCCTGGAGCCCCCTTCGGGAGTGGCCCTACAATGAGCAGTTCTTC
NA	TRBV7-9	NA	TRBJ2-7	CASSLGLAISEQYF	TGTGCCAGCAGCTTAGGGCTAGCAATATCCGAGCAGTACTTC
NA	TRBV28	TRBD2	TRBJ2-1	CASSLREGRDEQFF	TGTGCCAGCAGTTTACGGGAGGGCCGGGATGAGCAGTTCTTC
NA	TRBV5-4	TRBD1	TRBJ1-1	CASSAIQGEAFF	TGTGCCAGCAGCGCCATACAGGGGGAAGCTTTCTTT
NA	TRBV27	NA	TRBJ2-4	CASSSGGSKNIQYF	TGTGCCAGCAGTTCCGGGGGTTCCAAAAACATTCAGTACTTC
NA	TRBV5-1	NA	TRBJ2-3	CASSTQRRTDTQYF	TGCGCCAGCAGCACACAACGACGGACAGATACGCAGTATTTT
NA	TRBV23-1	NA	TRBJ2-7	CASSQPWTVSEQYF	TGCGCCAGCAGTCAACCGTGGACAGTCAGCGAGCAGTACTTC
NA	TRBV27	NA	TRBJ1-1	CASSNRNTEAFF	TGTGCCAGCAGTAACCGGAACACTGAAGCTTTCTTT
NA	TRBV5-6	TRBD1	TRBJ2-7	CASSYGQAYEQYF	TGTGCCAGCAGCTACGGACAGGCCTACGAGCAGTACTTC
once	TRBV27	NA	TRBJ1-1	CASSLNTPNTEAFF	TGTGCCAGCAGTTTAAATACACCGAACACTGAAGCTTTCTTT
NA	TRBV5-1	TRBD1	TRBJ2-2	CASAQGALPGELFF	TGCGCCAGCGCGCAGGGGGCGCTTCCCGGGGAGCTGTTTTTT
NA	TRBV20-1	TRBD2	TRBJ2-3	CSAGGTSGRHEGTDTQYF	TGCAGTGCTGGAGGGACTAGCGGGAGACACGAAGGCACAGATACGCAGTATTTT
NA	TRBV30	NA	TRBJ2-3	CAWSVTGGLADTQYF	TGTGCCTGGAGTGTGACTGGGGGGCTGGCAGATACGCAGTATTTT
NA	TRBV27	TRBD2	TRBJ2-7	CASSSGTSGRIYEQYF	TGTGCCAGCAGTTCCGGCACTAGCGGGAGAATTTACGAGCAGTACTTC
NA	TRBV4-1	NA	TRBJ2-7	CASSQAGAMYEQYF	TGCGCCAGCAGCCAAGCAGGGGCAATGTACGAGCAGTACTTC
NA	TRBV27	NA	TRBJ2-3	CASRMISTDTQYF	TGTGCCAGCAGAATGATTAGCACAGATACGCAGTATTTT
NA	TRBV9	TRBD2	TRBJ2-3	CASSISGTSGTSTDTQYF	TGTGCCAGCAGCATATCCGGGACTAGCGGGACTAGCACAGATACGCAGTATTTT
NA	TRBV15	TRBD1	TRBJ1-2	CATSGDSNYGYTF	TGTGCCACCAGCGGGGACAGTAACTATGGCTACACCTTC
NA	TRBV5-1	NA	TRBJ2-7	CASSIQSSYEQYF	TGCGCCAGCAGCATACAGAGCTCCTACGAGCAGTACTTC
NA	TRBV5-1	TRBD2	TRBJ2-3	CASSTGTSGITDTQYF	TGCGCCAGCAGCACCGGGACTAGCGGGATTACAGATACGCAGTATTTT
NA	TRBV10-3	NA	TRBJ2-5	CAISDPSTEVQETQYF	TGTGCCATCAGTGACCCGTCGACAGAGGTCCAAGAGACCCAGTACTTC
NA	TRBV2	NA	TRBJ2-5	CASSAGPYEETQYF	TGTGCCAGCAGTGCGGGACCCTATGAAGAGACCCAGTACTTC
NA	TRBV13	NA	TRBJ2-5	CASSPHDRGQETQYF	TGTGCCAGCAGCCCCCATGACAGAGGCCAAGAGACCCAGTACTTC
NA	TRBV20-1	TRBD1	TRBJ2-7	CSARPDRSYEQYF	TGCAGTGCTAGACCGGACAGGAGCTACGAGCAGTACTTC
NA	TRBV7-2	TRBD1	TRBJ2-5	CASSFNRGARETQYF	TGTGCCAGCAGCTTTAACAGGGGCGCACGAGAGACCCAGTACTTC
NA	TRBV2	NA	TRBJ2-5	CASSDYRGQETQYF	TGTGCCAGCAGTGATTACCGGGGACAAGAGACCCAGTACTTC
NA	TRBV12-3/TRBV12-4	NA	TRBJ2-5	CASNSGGWGETQYF	TGTGCCAGCAACTCAGGGGGGTGGGGAGAGACCCAGTACTTC
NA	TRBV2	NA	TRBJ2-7	CASMGPYHYEQYF	TGTGCCAGCATGGGCCCTTACCATTACGAGCAGTACTTC
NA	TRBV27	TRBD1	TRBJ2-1	CASSLWQGAMDEQFF	TGTGCCAGCAGTTTATGGCAGGGGGCGATGGATGAGCAGTTCTTC
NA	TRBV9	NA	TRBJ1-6	CASNPTGSDSPLHF	TGTGCCAGCAACCCCACAGGGTCGGATTCACCCCTCCACTTT
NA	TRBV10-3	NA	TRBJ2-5	CAISETSSEETQYF	TGTGCCATCAGTGAGACTAGCAGTGAAGAGACCCAGTACTTC
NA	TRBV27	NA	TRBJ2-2	CASSLRNTGELFF	TGTGCCAGCAGCCTGAGAAACACCGGGGAGCTGTTTTTT
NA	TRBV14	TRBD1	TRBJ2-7	CASGWTGWDEQYF	TGTGCCAGCGGGTGGACAGGGTGGGACGAGCAGTACTTC
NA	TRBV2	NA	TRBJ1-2	CATPPGYDGYTF	TGTGCCACCCCCCCAGGGTACGATGGCTACACCTTC
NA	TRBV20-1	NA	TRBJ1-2	CSAISGLARAYGYTF	TGCAGTGCCATAAGCGGTTTAGCGCGCGCGTATGGCTACACCTTC
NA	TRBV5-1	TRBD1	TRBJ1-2	CASSSTGTGDIYGYTF	TGCGCCAGCAGCTCGACCGGGACAGGGGATATCTATGGCTACACCTTC
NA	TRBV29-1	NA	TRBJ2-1	CSVDYPTVNEQFF	TGCAGCGTTGACTACCCCACAGTCAATGAGCAGTTCTTC
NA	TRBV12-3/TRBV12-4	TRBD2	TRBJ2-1	CASSISGGEQFF	TGTGCCAGCAGTATTAGCGGGGGTGAGCAGTTCTTC
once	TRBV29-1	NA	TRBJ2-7	CSAETGPSYEQYF	TGCAGCGCTGAAACGGGACCGTCGTACGAGCAGTACTTC
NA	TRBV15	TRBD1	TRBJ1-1	CAVRKGANTEAFF	TGTGCCGTCCGTAAGGGGGCGAACACTGAAGCTTTCTTT
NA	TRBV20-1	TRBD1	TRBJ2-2	CSATAGGRSTGELFF	TGCAGTGCTACCGCAGGGGGCAGATCCACCGGGGAGCTGTTTTTT
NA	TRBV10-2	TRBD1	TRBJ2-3	CASSVQGESADTQYF	TGCGCCAGCAGTGTTCAGGGGGAATCGGCAGATACGCAGTATTTT
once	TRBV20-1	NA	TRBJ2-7	CSANEMSSYEQYF	TGCAGTGCTAACGAAATGAGCTCCTACGAGCAGTACTTC
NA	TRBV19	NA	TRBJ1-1	CASSIGTEAFF	TGTGCCAGTAGTATTGGCACTGAAGCTTTCTTT
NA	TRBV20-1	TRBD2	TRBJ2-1	CSARSVAGGLGEQFF	TGCAGTGCTAGATCCGTAGCGGGGGGGCTCGGTGAGCAGTTCTTC
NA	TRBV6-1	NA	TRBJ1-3	CASSERFDFRDFGNTIYF	TGTGCCAGCAGTGAACGTTTTGATTTTAGGGATTTCGGAAACACCATATATTTT
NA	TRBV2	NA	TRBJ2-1	CASSEHLGTYNEQFF	TGTGCCAGCAGTGAACATCTCGGGACCTACAATGAGCAGTTCTTC
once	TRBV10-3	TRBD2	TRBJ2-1	CATWTSGYNEQFF	TGTGCCACCTGGACTAGCGGGTACAATGAGCAGTTCTTC
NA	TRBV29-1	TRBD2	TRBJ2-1	CSVVSGRAEVRSYNEQFF	TGCAGCGTTGTCAGCGGGAGGGCCGAGGTTCGCTCCTACAATGAGCAGTTCTTC
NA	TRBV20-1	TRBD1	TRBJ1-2	CSAKTGAGYGYTF	TGCAGTGCGAAGACAGGGGCGGGCTATGGCTACACCTTC
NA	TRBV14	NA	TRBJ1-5	CASSHQTPRGGRPQHF	TGTGCCAGCAGCCACCAAACACCCAGGGGAGGGAGGCCCCAGCATTTT
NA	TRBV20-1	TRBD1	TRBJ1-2	CSAREGQGYGYTF	TGCAGTGCTAGAGAGGGACAGGGCTATGGCTACACCTTC
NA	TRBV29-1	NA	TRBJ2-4	CSVVGGQIAKNIQYF	TGCAGCGTTGTCGGTGGACAGATAGCCAAAAACATTCAGTACTTC
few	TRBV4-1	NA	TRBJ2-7	CASSQADRYEQYF	TGCGCCAGCAGCCAAGCCGACCGCTACGAGCAGTACTTC
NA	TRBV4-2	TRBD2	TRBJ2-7	CASSQEQAGDYEQYF	TGTGCCAGCAGCCAAGAACAAGCGGGGGATTACGAGCAGTACTTC
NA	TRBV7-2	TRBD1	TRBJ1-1	CASREYRGLYDTEAFF	TGTGCCAGCAGGGAATACAGGGGGCTATACGACACTGAAGCTTTCTTT
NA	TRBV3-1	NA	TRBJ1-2	CASSQAERANYGYTF	TGTGCCAGCAGCCAAGCAGAGAGGGCTAACTATGGCTACACCTTC
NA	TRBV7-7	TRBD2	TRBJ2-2	CASSLGLAGANTGELFF	TGTGCTAGCAGCTTAGGGCTAGCGGGAGCGAACACCGGGGAGCTGTTTTTT
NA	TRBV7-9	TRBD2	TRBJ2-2	CASSPLADTGELFF	TGTGCCAGCAGCCCACTAGCGGATACCGGGGAGCTGTTTTTT